This T cell receptor beta chain comes out of a study of CD8 T cells in Susac syndrome. This clonotype was picked up a small number of times. Its matching antigen is unknown. Trimming took 3 bases from V and 3 from J; bases not matched to a gene: 1. CDR3 length: 13 amino acids. Germline-derived CDR1 and CDR2 are SGHTA and FQGNSA. RNA in amounts of about 0.5 to 1 ug was reverse transcribed with random hexamers. TCRdb re-called the immunoSEQ multiplex PCR reads through MiXCR, storing one row per CDR3 protein. Among about 190,000 distinct CDR3 sequences listed, around 90% were seen once. TCR beta sequencing was performed on blood CD8+ and CD4+ T cells. In Susac syndrome patients, recently defined diagnostic criteria for definite or probable disease were met. Study findings and constraints: In its TCR sequencing and HLA analysis, the study acknowledged that the number of individuals was relatively small.

The genes are TRBV7-2 and TRBJ2-5; the match to TRBD2 covers 7 bases. This receptor was identified in a human donor with Susac syndrome. The sequenced sample consisted of CD4+ T cells from PBMCs. The DNA for the CDR3 is TGTGCCAGCAGCTTCGCGGGGGAAGAGACCCAGTACTTC. Residues: CASSFAGEETQYF.